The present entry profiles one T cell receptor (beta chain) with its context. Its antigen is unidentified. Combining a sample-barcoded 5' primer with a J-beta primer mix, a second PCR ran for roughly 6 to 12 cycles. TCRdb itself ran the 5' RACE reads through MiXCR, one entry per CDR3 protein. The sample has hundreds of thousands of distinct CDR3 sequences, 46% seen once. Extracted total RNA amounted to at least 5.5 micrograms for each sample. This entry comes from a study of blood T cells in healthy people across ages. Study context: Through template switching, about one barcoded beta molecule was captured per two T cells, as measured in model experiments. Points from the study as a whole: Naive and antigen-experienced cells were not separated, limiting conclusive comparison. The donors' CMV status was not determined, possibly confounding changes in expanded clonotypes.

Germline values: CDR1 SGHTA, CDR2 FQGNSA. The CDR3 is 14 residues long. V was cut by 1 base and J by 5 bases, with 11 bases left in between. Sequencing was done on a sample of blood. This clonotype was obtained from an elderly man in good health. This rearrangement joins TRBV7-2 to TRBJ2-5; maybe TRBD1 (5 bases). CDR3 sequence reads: CASSLGTPPETQYF. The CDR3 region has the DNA TGTGCCAGCAGCTTAGGGACACCGCCCGAGACCCAGTACTTC.